Given below is one T cell receptor (beta chain) in context. The CDR3 is made up of 14 amino acids. The V end lost 3 bases, the J end lost 4 bases, and 11 bases lay between the germline ends. In germline, CDR1 is WNHNN, CDR2 SYGVQD (reference sequence). Use of 60 Vbeta and 13 Jbeta primers characterized the PCR. Some clones are missing from TCRdb's copy, which holds only in-frame ones; the method was immunoSEQ multiplex PCR. Among about 150,000 clones listed, around 79% were seen once. This specimen comes from a study of cytomegalovirus exposure and HLA in healthy donors. The rearrangement joins TRBV10-1 to TRBJ2-3; no definite D call. The clonotype comes from a man aged 25-45 years in good health and CMV-seropositive. Sequencing input: PBMCs. The CDR3 region is CASSDPSVPDTQYF. In DNA form, the CDR3 reads TGCGCCAGCAGTGATCCTTCCGTCCCAGATACGCAGTATTTT.